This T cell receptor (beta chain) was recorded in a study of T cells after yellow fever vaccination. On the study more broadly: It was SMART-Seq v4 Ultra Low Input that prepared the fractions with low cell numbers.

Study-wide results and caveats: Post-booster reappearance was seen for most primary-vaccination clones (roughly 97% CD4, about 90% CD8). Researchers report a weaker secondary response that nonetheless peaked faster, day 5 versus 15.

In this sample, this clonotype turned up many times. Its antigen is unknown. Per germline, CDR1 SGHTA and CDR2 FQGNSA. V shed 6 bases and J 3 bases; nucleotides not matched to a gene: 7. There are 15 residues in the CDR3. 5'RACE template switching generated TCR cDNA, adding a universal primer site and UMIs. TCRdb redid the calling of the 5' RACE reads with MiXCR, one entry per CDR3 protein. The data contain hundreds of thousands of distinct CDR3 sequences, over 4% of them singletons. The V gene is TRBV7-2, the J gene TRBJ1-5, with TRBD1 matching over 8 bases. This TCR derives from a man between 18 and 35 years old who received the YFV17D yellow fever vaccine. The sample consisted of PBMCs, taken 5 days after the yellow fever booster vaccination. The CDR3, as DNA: TGTGCCAGCAGTCAACAGGGGGGAACCAATCAGCCCCAGCATTTT. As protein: CASSQQGGTNQPQHF.